This T cell receptor beta chain was retrieved from a study of T cells after yellow fever vaccination (dated by TCRdb to between 2018 and 2021). Study-level background: The SMART-Seq v4 Ultra Low Input RNA kit was used to prepare libraries from fractions with low cell numbers. To track T-cell clones before and after primary and booster YFV17D yellow fever vaccination, bulk TCR alpha and beta repertoires were sequenced longitudinally. Two healthy male donors, one aged 18 to 30 and one aged 30 to 40 years, were included in the cohort. Blood samples were taken at several timepoints before and after primary and secondary immunization, and bulk PBMC replicates and cell subsets were isolated. Study-level results and caveats: Only two donors were included in the study, so the extent to which the findings can be generalized is limited. After the booster, most of the clones that had expanded following primary vaccination were detected again (roughly 96% of CD4 and around 88% of CD8), which suggests that memory was broadly maintained. A small share of clonotypes was detected in both CD4 and CD8 compartments, with the overlap likely arising from convergent recombination. Computational filtering was needed because FACS-sorted repertoires could contain abundant contaminating clonotypes from the bulk population. Compared with the primary T-cell response, the secondary T-cell response was faster but weaker, reaching its peak on day 5 rather than on day 15.

According to the germline V gene, CDR1 reads SGHRS and CDR2 reads YFSETQ. V is cut by 2 bases and J by 6 bases, and the space between the germline ends is 14 bases. The CDR3 measures 15 amino acids from cysteine to phenylalanine. CDR3 DNA only is kept here, 45 bases in frame from base 1. Synthesis of TCR cDNA relied on 5'RACE template switching, a step that introduced a universal primer site along with unique molecular identifiers. cDNA synthesis was primed from both the TCR alpha and TCR beta constant segments. Library amplification involved two PCR steps, and the second step added sample barcodes and sequencing adapters. Libraries were sequenced on Illumina HiSeq 2500 (2x100 bp) or NovaSeq (2x150 bp). On the authors' methods: MIGEC was used to demultiplex reads and collapse the reads into UMI consensus sequences, and MiXCR was used for V(D)J alignment. Clonotypes responding to the vaccine were identified with edgeR on replicate PBMC samples, with the criteria of FDR below 0.01 and a log2 fold change above 5 up to day 15. Each bulk clonotype received a CD4 or CD8 identity based on whether the sequenced CD4 or CD8 repertoire contained that clonotype at higher abundance. Using fastp at Q25 and MiXCR, TCRdb reprocessed the public reads and kept productive beta chains. Here each entry gathers all rows of one CDR3 protein and keeps the most common genes and DNA. These V and J calls derive from TCRdb rather than the authors' analysis. Recorded for this sample are 550,000 to 750,000 distinct CDR3 sequences; roughly 13% of them occurred a single time. The ten largest clones represent roughly an eighth of the sample.

About this clonotype itself: It has no known antigen specificity. Nothing much larger sits one base from this clone, and base qualities are not available.

The treatment or condition tag for this specimen amounts to: live attenuated yellow fever vaccine strain. At each blood-draw timepoint, two biological replicates of bulk PBMCs were collected. A standard Ficoll-Paque protocol was used to isolate PBMCs from peripheral blood. TriZol was used to extract RNA from bulk PBMCs, CD4 and CD8 fractions, and dextramer-positive and dextramer-negative fractions. This specimen was PBMCs, taken on the day of the yellow fever booster vaccination. The origin of this receptor is a man aged 25 to 40 who received the YFV17D yellow fever vaccine. This sequence uses TRBV5-1 and TRBJ2-2; perhaps TRBD1 is the D gene, with 5 bases matching. The sequenced DNA is TGCGCCAGCAGCTTCCAGGGAATTGCGGCCGGGGAGCTGTTTTTT. Its translation is CASSFQGIAAGELFF.